One T cell receptor beta chain is described in this entry. This specimen comes from a study of blood T cell repertoires in COVID-19. Study-level background: Donors in the United States, Italy and Spain gave samples during acute or convalescent COVID-19. Nucleic acid was either cDNA or gDNA, and it came from T cells, B-cell-depleted T cells, or PBMCs.

Per the original data handling: By means of reference gene primer amplification, nucleated cell counts were estimated. TCRdb keeps only in-frame clones here, not all; method: immunoSEQ multiplex PCR. V and J calls and clone size are given by that table; D and trimming were obtained from the DNA. In the table there are about 90,000 clones, about two thirds of which are singletons. The CDR3 contains 18 residues. Looked up from germline, CDR1 is SGHRS and CDR2 is YFSETQ. V trimming: 0 bases; J trimming: 9 bases; junction bases outside the gene matches: 12. The specimen sequenced was peripheral blood. The sequence was obtained from a woman aged 80 or older with acute or convalescent COVID-19. The chain is built from TRBV5-1 and TRBJ1-6; the match to TRBD1 covers 10 bases. DNA of the CDR3: TGCGCCAGCAGCTTGGTTTCTCCGGGACAGGGGACAAGTTCACCCCTCCACTTT. Its translation: CASSLVSPGQGTSSPLHF.